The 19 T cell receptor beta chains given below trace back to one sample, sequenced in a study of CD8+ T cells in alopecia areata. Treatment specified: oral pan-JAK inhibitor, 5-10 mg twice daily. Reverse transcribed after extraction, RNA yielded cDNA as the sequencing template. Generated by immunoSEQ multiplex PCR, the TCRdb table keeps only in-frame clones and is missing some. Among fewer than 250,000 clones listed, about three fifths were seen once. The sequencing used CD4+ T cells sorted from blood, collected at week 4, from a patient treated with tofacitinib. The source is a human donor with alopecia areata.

The CDR3 bases are TGTGCCAGCTCACCACAGACAGGGTGGGCTGCAGATACGCAGTATTTT. It codes for CASSPQTGWAADTQYF. This sequence joins TRBV18 and TRBJ2-3; the match to TRBD1 covers 7 bases. There are 16 residues in the CDR3. The germline gives CDR1 KGHSH, CDR2 LQKENI. The V gene end was trimmed by 1 base and the J gene end by 4 bases; junction bases not matched to a gene: 8.

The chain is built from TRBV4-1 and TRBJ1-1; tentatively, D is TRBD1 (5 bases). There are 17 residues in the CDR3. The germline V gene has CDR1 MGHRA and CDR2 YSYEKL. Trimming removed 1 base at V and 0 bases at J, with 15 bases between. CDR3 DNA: TGCGCCAGCAGCCAAGTGACGGACATGCGCATGAACACTGAAGCTTTCTTT. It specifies CASSQVTDMRMNTEAFF.

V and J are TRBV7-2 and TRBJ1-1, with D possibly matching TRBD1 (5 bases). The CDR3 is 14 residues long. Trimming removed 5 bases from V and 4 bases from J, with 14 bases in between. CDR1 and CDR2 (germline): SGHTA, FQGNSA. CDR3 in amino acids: CASSPQPGGTEAFF. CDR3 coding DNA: TGTGCCAGCAGCCCCCAGCCCGGGGGCACTGAAGCTTTCTTT.

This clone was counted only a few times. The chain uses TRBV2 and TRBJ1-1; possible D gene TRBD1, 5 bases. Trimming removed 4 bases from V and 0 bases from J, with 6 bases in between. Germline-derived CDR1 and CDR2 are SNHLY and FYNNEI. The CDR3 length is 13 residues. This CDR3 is CASSGQMNTEAFF. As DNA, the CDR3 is TGTGCCAGCAGTGGACAGATGAACACTGAAGCTTTCTTT. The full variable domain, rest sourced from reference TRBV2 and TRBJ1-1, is EPEVTQTPSHQVTQMGQEVILRCVPISNHLYFYWYRQILGQKVEFLVSFYNNEISEKSEIFDDQFSVERPDGSNFTLKIRSTKLEDSAMYFCASSGQMNTEAFFGQGTRLTVV.

The DNA for the CDR3 is TGTGCCAGCAGCCCCGCGGGGGGGAATCCTTCCTACGAGCAGTACTTC. The encoded protein is CASSPAGGNPSYEQYF. J is TRBJ2-7 and V is TRBV5-4, with 9 bases identical to TRBD2. V was pared by 4 bases and J by 1 base, with 9 bases of the junction left unmatched. The CDR3 runs 16 residues. Germline loops: CDR1 SGHNT, CDR2 YYREEE (reference sequence).

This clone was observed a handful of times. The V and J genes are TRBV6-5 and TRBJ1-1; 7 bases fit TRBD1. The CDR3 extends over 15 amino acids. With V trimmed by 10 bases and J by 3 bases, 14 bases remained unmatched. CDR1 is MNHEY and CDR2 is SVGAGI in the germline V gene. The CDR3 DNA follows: TGTGCCACCAGGAGGGACAGCCTGGGGGACACTGAAGCTTTCTTT. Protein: CATRRDSLGDTEAFF.

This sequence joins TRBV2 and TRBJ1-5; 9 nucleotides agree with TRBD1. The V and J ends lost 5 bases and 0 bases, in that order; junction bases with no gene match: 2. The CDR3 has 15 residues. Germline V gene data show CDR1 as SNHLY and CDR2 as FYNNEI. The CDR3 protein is CASSRDRASNQPQHF. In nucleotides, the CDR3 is TGTGCCAGCAGTCGGGACAGGGCTAGCAATCAGCCCCAGCATTTT.

CDR3 loop: CASSLAAPQDTQYF. CDR3 coding DNA: TGCGCCAGCAGCTTGGCAGCCCCCCAGGATACGCAGTATTTT. The rearrangement links TRBV5-1 to TRBJ2-3, with unresolved D. V lost 0 bases to trimming and J lost 6 bases, with 11 bases between them. CDR3 size: 14 residues. Germline assignment: CDR1 SGHRS and CDR2 YFSETQ.

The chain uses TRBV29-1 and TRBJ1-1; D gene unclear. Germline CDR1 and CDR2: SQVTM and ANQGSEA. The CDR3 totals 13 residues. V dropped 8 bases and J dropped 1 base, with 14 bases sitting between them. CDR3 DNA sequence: TGCAGCCTCCAGAGATCCCCGAACACTGAAGCTTTCTTT. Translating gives CSLQRSPNTEAFF.

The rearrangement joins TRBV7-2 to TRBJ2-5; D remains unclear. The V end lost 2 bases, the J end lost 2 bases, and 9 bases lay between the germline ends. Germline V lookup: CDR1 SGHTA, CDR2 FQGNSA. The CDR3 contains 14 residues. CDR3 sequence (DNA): TGTGCCAGCAGCTTACACGGAATACAAGAGACCCAGTACTTC. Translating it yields CASSLHGIQETQYF.

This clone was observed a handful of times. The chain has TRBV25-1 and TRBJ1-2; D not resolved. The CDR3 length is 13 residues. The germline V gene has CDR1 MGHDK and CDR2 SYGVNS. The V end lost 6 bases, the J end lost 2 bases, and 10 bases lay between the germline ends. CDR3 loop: CASRAGNNYGYTF. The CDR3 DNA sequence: TGTGCCAGCAGAGCCGGGAACAACTATGGCTACACCTTC.

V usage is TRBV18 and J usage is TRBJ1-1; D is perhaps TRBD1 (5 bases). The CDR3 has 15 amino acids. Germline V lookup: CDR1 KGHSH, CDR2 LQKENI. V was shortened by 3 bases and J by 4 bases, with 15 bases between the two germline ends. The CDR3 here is CASSPPMGTGTEAFF. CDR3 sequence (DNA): TGTGCCAGCTCACCTCCGATGGGGACGGGCACTGAAGCTTTCTTT. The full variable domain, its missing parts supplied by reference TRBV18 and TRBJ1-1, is NAGVMQNPRHLVRRRGQEARLRCSPMKGHSHVYWYRQLPEEGLKFMVYLQKENIIDESGMPKERFSAEFPKEGPSILRIQQVVRGDSAAYFCASSPPMGTGTEAFFGQGTRLTVV.

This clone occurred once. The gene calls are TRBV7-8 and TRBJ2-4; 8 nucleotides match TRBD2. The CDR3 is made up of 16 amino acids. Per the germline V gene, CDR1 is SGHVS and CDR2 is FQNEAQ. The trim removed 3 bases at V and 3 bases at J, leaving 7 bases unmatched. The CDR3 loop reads CASSFGPGGDKNIQYF. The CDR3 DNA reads TGTGCCAGCAGCTTTGGTCCGGGAGGGGACAAAAACATTCAGTACTTC.

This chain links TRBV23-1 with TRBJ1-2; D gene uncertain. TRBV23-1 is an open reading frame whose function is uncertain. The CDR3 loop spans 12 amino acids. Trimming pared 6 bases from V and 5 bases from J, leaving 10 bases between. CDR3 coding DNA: TGCGCCAGCAGCCAAAATGGATATGGCTACACCTTC. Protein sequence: CASSQNGYGYTF.

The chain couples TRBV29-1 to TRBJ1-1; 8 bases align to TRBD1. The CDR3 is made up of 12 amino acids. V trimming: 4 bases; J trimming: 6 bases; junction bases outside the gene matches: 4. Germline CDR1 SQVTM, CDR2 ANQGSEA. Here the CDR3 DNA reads TGCAGCGTTGGACAGGGGACCGCTGAAGCTTTCTTT. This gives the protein CSVGQGTAEAFF.

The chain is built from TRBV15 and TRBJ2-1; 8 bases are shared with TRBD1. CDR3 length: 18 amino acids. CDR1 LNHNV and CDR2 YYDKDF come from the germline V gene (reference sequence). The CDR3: CHPHSQNNGQGVDNEQFF. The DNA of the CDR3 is TGTCACCCCCACTCCCAAAACAACGGACAGGGAGTAGACAATGAGCAGTTCTTC.

In DNA, the CDR3 is TGTGCCAGCAGCCGAACGGGGCAGCCCCTTTCGCAGGCCACTGAAGCTTTCTTT. It encodes CASSRTGQPLSQATEAFF. This rearrangement joins TRBV7-2 to TRBJ1-1, with a tentative D call TRBD1 (5 bases). Germline lookup yields CDR1 SGHTA and CDR2 FQGNSA. V lost 5 bases to trimming and J lost 4 bases, with 26 bases between them. This CDR3 comprises 18 residues. The variable domain in full, with the rest retrieved from reference TRBV7-2 and TRBJ1-1, is GAGVSQSPSNKVTEKGKDVELRCDPISGHTALYWYRQSLGQGLEFLIYFQGNSAPDKSGLPSDRFSAERTGGSVSTLTIQRTQQEDSAVYLCASSRTGQPLSQATEAFFGQGTRLTVV.

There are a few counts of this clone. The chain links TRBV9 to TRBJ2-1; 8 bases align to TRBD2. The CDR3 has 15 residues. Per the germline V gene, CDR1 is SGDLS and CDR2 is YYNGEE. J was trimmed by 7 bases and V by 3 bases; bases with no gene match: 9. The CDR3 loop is CASSATGLGRNEQFF. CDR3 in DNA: TGTGCCAGCAGCGCTACGGGACTAGGCCGGAATGAGCAGTTCTTC.

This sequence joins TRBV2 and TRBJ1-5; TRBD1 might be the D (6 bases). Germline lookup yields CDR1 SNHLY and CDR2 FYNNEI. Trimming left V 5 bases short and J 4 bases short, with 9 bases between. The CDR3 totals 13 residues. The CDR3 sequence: CASSTGRNQPQHF. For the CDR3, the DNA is TGTGCCAGCAGTACAGGGAGAAATCAGCCCCAGCATTTT.